The T cell receptor beta chain described here comes from a study of blood T cell repertoires in COVID-19. Study as a whole: T cells, B-cell-depleted T cells, or PBMCs supplied cDNA or gDNA.

Trimming at V came to 4 bases and at J to 11 bases, leaving 5 bases not matched to a gene. CDR3 length: 13 amino acids. Germline CDR1 reads KGHDR; CDR2 reads SFDVKD. Generated by immunoSEQ multiplex PCR, the TCRdb table keeps only in-frame clones and is missing some. The sample includes approximately 480,000 clones, approximately 86% of them seen just once. The receptor's source is a woman under 30 who had recovered from COVID-19. The chain employs TRBV24-1 and TRBJ2-1; 9 bases line up with TRBD1. The sample consisted of PBMCs or T cells enriched from blood (not recorded which). CDR3 in amino acids: CATSDPDRGKQFF. CDR3 DNA sequence: TGTGCCACCAGTGACCCGGACAGGGGAAAGCAGTTCTTC.